Detailed here is one T cell receptor beta chain. The target antigen is unknown. Triplicate sorts, around 300,000 cells apiece, were made for each CD8+ T cell subset. The data were taken from a study of CXCR3-negative and CXCR3-positive naive CD8 T cells. Researchers prepared the TRB cDNA libraries using 5' RACE with UMI labels. TCRdb reprocessed the 5' RACE reads and keeps a single row for each CDR3 protein, giving no DNA. This listing includes roughly 89,000 distinct CDR3 sequences. Germline CDR1 reads MRHNA; CDR2 reads SNTAGT. The CDR3 extends over 17 amino acids. Study findings and constraints: TRB CDR3 hydrophobicity was greater in CXCR3-positive naive cells than in CXCR3-negative naive cells. Cryopreservation partially lowered CXCR3 expression, so most assays used fresh PBMCs.

V is TRBV6-4 and J is TRBJ2-1; the TCRdb call, TRBD2, lacks DNA for checking. This sequence was found in a human donor in good health. Some clones in this sample may be carry-over from other donors' samples. Input material: naive CXCR3- CD8+ T cells from blood. Subset here: CD45RO-CCR7+CD27+CD95- naive CD8+ T cells lacking CXCR3 (TNR3-). The CDR3 sequence: CASSPGVAGASGNEQFF.